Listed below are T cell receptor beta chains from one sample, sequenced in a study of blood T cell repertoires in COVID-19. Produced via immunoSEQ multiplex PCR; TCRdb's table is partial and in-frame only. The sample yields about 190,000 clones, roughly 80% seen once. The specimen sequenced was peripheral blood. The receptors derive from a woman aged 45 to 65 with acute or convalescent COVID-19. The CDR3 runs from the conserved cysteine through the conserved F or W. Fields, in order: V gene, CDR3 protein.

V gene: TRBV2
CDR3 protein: CASSEALRQGFWNQPQHF

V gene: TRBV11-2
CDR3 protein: CASSVLSGVGGYTF

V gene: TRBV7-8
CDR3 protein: CASTRMSVNYGYTF

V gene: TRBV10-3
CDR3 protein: CAIKEGVTNEKLFF

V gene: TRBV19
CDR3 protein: CASSTRQGHYGYTF

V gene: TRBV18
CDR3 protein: CASSREDSGRNEQFF

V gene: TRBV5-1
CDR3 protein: CASRPDTAYEQYF

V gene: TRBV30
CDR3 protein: CAWSVQGWAGPIYGYTF

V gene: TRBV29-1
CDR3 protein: CSVGSGAGNTIYF

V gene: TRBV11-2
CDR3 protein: CASGRLGGSYSPLHF

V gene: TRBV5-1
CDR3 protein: CASSSPVGGTGELFF

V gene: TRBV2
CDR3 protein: CASRAEVSYNEQFF

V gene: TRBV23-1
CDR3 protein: CASSPPRRDRDGNTEAFF

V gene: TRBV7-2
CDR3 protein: CASSLTSVTYEQYF

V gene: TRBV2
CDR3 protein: CASSLQGRGEETQYF

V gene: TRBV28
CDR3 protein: CASTGAEQYF

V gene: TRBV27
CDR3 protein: CASRSSGTRIYTF

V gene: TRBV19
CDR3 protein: CASSYEATNVLTF

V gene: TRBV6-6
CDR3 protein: CASSYSTLSSSYGYTF

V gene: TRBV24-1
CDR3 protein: CATSDPATYEQYF

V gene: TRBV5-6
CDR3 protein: CASSPRARGQTEAFF

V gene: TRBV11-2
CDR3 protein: CASSLEGLLNSPLHF

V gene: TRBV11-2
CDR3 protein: CASSRDGTGGEYDIQYF

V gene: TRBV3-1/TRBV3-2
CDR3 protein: CASSQVTLAGLSYEQYF

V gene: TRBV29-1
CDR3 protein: CSVGGLAANTDTQYF

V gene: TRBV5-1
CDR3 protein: CASSSDSFYGYTF

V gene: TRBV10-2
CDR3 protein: CASSDRQGLSETQYF

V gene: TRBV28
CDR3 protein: CASSPEGGTFWAQHF

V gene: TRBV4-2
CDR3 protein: CASSQDPGGANYGYTF

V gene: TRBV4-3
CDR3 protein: CASSQEASGRAGELFF

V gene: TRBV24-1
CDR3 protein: CATSGTTSGDYNEQFF